This is a list of T cell receptor beta chains from one sample in a study of T cell changes during pregnancy in multiple sclerosis. Sequencing was performed with immunoSEQ multiplex PCR; in TCRdb, only in-frame clones are kept and a portion is missing. The sample consists of some 95,000 clones, around 94% of them appearing once. The sequenced sample was peripheral blood, obtained in the first trimester of pregnancy. The receptors come from a female donor with multiple sclerosis, enrolled in a pregnancy study. Each CDR3 is given with its conserved first and last residue. D genes are given only for firm matches. Some rows mark clone size as missing; the rest say once, few, many or name a class of expanded clone.

CDR3aa | CDR3nt | v_gene | abundance | d_gene | j_gene
CASRGPTDTQYF | TGCGCCAGCAGGGGGCCCACAGATACGCAGTATTTT | TRBV4-1 | NA | NA | TRBJ2-3
CASSVSSGTTDTQYF | TGTGCCAGCAGCGTTTCTAGCGGGACCACAGATACGCAGTATTTT | TRBV9 | NA | TRBD2 | TRBJ2-3
CASSLGLADYEQYF | TGTGCCAGCAGCCTGGGACTAGCGGACTACGAGCAGTACTTC | TRBV5-6 | NA | TRBD2 | TRBJ2-7
CASREPGQGFEQYF | TGTGCCAGCAGGGAACCGGGACAGGGGTTCGAGCAGTACTTC | TRBV6-5 | NA | TRBD1 | TRBJ2-7
CASSRDRGRRRTEAFF | TGTGCCAGTAGTCGGGACAGGGGAAGAAGGCGGACTGAAGCTTTCTTT | TRBV19 | few | TRBD1 | TRBJ1-1
CASRPAGSSYEQYF | TGCGCCAGCAGACCAGCGGGAAGCTCCTACGAGCAGTACTTC | TRBV5-1 | NA | TRBD2 | TRBJ2-7
CASSLHRGNYGYTF | TGCGCCAGCAGCCTACACAGGGGAAACTATGGCTACACCTTC | TRBV5-1 | NA | TRBD1 | TRBJ1-2
CAIMAGTGGGTDTQYF | TGTGCCATCATGGCCGGCACAGGTGGGGGCACAGATACGCAGTATTTT | TRBV10-3 | NA | NA | TRBJ2-3
CAWSRWGGPMNTEAFF | TGTGCCTGGAGTCGTTGGGGGGGACCTATGAACACTGAAGCTTTCTTT | TRBV30 | NA | NA | TRBJ1-1
CATAPGHTAPNEKLFF | TGTGCCACCGCACCGGGACACACTGCACCTAATGAAAAACTGTTTTTT | TRBV15 | NA | NA | TRBJ1-4
CASSLGLASLYEQYF | TGTGCCAGCAGCTTGGGACTAGCTTCTTTGTACGAGCAGTACTTC | TRBV5-6 | NA | TRBD2 | TRBJ2-7
CASTRDRGQTEAFF | TGTGCCAGTACTCGGGACAGGGGGCAAACTGAAGCTTTCTTT | TRBV19 | NA | TRBD1 | TRBJ1-1
CASSPTHNRESEQYF | TGTGCCAGCAGCCCCACCCACAACAGGGAAAGCGAGCAGTACTTC | TRBV9 | NA | NA | TRBJ2-7
CASSDPDRARAVETQYF | TGTGCCAGCAGTGACCCAGACAGGGCGAGGGCGGTGGAGACCCAGTACTTC | TRBV6-1 | NA | TRBD1 | TRBJ2-5
CASSLPTDTGELFF | TGTGCCAGCAGCTTACCTACGGACACCGGGGAGCTGTTTTTT | TRBV5-4 | NA | NA | TRBJ2-2
CASSPIYEQYF | TGTGCCAGCAGCCCAATCTACGAGCAGTACTTC | TRBV27 | once | NA | TRBJ2-7
CASSLWQASNEKLFF | TGTGCCAGCAGCTTATGGCAGGCGAGTAATGAAAAACTGTTTTTT | TRBV7-9 | NA | NA | TRBJ1-4
CASSPVAGGTSYEQYF | TGTGCCAGCAGTCCAGTAGCGGGAGGAACCTCCTACGAGCAGTACTTC | TRBV6-6 | NA | TRBD2 | TRBJ2-7
CASSLAGGGAGELFF | TGCGCCAGCAGCTTGGCCGGAGGGGGCGCGGGGGAGCTGTTTTTT | TRBV5-1 | NA | NA | TRBJ2-2
CASSLAASGRPSTDTQYF | TGTGCCAGCAGCTTAGCGGCTAGCGGGAGACCCAGCACAGATACGCAGTATTTT | TRBV7-2 | NA | TRBD2 | TRBJ2-3
CSVGSRESNEKLFF | TGCAGCGTTGGTAGCAGAGAGTCTAATGAAAAACTGTTTTTT | TRBV29-1 | NA | NA | TRBJ1-4
CASSTWTDSNQPQHF | TGTGCCAGCAGTACATGGACAGATAGCAATCAGCCCCAGCATTTT | TRBV28 | NA | NA | TRBJ1-5
CASRETGNEQFF | TGTGCCAGCCGGGAAACGGGGAATGAGCAGTTCTTC | TRBV6-6 | NA | NA | TRBJ2-1
CASSQSGLAGPTGELFF | TGCGCCAGCAGTCAATCCGGACTAGCGGGGCCCACCGGGGAGCTGTTTTTT | TRBV23-1 | NA | TRBD2 | TRBJ2-2
CASSPHAGGPNRQETQYF | TGTGCCAGCAGCCCCCATGCGGGAGGGCCAAATCGGCAAGAGACCCAGTACTTC | TRBV7-2 | NA | TRBD2 | TRBJ2-5
CSAGLAGVHEQFF | TGCAGCGCCGGACTAGCGGGAGTTCATGAGCAGTTCTTC | TRBV29-1 | NA | TRBD2 | TRBJ2-1
CASSTRLTSGNLYEQYF | TGTGCCAGCAGTACGCGCCTGACTAGCGGGAACCTCTACGAGCAGTACTTC | TRBV28 | NA | TRBD2 | TRBJ2-7